This TCR beta chain came from a study of blood T cell repertoires in COVID-19. Study-level information: Sources were T cells, B-cell-depleted T cells, or PBMCs; the material itself was cDNA or gDNA.

This clone occurred once. CDR1 and CDR2 from the germline V gene are SGHVS and FQNEAQ. The CDR3 covers 17 residues. V gave up 2 bases and J gave up 1 base, with 17 bases separating them. Sequencing was performed with immunoSEQ multiplex PCR; in TCRdb, only in-frame clones are kept and a portion is missing. The data show about 200,000 clones, about 88% seen once. The TCR originated in a woman between 35 and 50 years old with acute COVID-19. Sequencing input: PBMCs or T cells enriched from blood (not recorded which). The chain uses TRBV7-8 and TRBJ1-1; a weak D match, TRBD1 (6 bases). CDR3 amino acids: CASSLQSSGRGNTEAFF. Here the CDR3 DNA reads TGTGCCAGCAGCTTACAGTCTTCGGGCAGGGGGAACACTGAAGCTTTCTTT.